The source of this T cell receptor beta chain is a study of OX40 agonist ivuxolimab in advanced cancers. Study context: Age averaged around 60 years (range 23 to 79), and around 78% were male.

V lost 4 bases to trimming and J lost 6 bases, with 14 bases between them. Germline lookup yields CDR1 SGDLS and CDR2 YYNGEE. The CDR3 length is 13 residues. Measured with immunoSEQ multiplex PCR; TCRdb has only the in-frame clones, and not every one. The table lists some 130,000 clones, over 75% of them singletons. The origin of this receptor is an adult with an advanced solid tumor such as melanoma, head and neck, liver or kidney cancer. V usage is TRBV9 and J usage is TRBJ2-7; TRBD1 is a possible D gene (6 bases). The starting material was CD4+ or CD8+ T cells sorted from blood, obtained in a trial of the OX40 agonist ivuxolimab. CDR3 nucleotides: TGTGCCAGCAGCAAGGGACAAGTGGGCGAGCAGTACTTC. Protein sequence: CASSKGQVGEQYF.